These T cell receptor beta chains were read from a single sample in a study of CD4 T cells in relation to SARS-CoV-2 and coronaviruses. The data were produced by immunoSEQ multiplex PCR, yet TCRdb's version contains in-frame clones alone and is incomplete. Here the sample spans about 19,000 clones, 60% to 85% being singletons. Their cognate antigens are unknown. What was sequenced was CD4+ T cells from PBMCs, cultured in vitro. The receptors were sampled from a human donor in good health. Both conserved end residues are part of each CDR3. D genes are given only for firm matches. Size is omitted from some rows. Given values are once, few, many or a class for expanded clones.

clone size	D gene	J gene	V gene	CDR3 protein	CDR3 DNA
once	-	TRBJ2-5	TRBV2	CATRNTLSGTQYF	TGTGCCACCAGGAACACCCTAAGCGGGACCCAGTACTTC
-	-	TRBJ1-5	TRBV25-1	CASSESQAWNQPQHF	TGTGCCAGCAGTGAGTCCCAGGCGTGGAATCAGCCCCAGCATTTT
-	TRBD1	TRBJ1-4	TRBV3-1/TRBV3-2	CASSLTTGKNEKLFF	TGTGCCAGCAGCCTAACGACAGGGAAGAATGAAAAACTGTTTTTT
few	-	TRBJ1-5	TRBV9	CASSVGSSNQPQHF	TGTGCCAGCAGCGTAGGAAGTAGCAATCAGCCCCAGCATTTT
-	-	TRBJ2-1	TRBV7-2	CASSDGTLNEQFF	TGTGCCAGCAGCGACGGGACACTGAATGAGCAGTTCTTC
-	-	TRBJ2-4	TRBV5-4	CASSLVGGGNIQYF	TGTGCCAGCAGCTTGGTGGGTGGGGGGAACATTCAGTACTTC
once	TRBD2	TRBJ2-1	TRBV28	CATTNSGRPYNEQFF	TGTGCCACCACCAACAGCGGGAGGCCATATAATGAGCAGTTCTTC
-	TRBD1	TRBJ1-2	TRBV5-4	CASSFQGDRVYGYTF	TGTGCCAGCAGCTTTCAGGGGGACAGGGTATATGGCTACACCTTC
once	-	TRBJ1-2	TRBV19	CASSINGVENDYGYTF	TGTGCCAGTAGTATCAACGGGGTTGAGAATGACTATGGCTACACCTTC
-	TRBD2	TRBJ2-1	TRBV7-8	CASSLFPTSGRGHEQFF	TGTGCCAGCAGCTTATTCCCTACTAGCGGGAGGGGTCATGAGCAGTTCTTC
-	-	TRBJ2-6	TRBV3-1/TRBV3-2	CASSQIRGSGANVLTF	TGTGCCAGCAGCCAGATCCGAGGCTCTGGGGCCAACGTCCTGACTTTC
few	-	TRBJ2-7	TRBV2	CASSPTQRTTIYEQYF	TGTGCCAGCAGTCCCACTCAGCGGACCACGATTTACGAGCAGTACTTC
-	-	TRBJ2-5	TRBV21-1	CASRITQGGETQYF	TGTGCCAGCAGGATAACACAGGGGGGAGAGACCCAGTACTTC
-	TRBD2	TRBJ2-7	TRBV6-5	CASVASGRAGDEQYF	TGTGCCAGCGTCGCTAGCGGGAGGGCCGGGGACGAGCAGTACTTC
-	-	TRBJ1-5	TRBV2	CASSEQRSNQPQHF	TGTGCCAGCAGCGAACAGAGGAGCAATCAGCCCCAGCATTTT
-	TRBD1	TRBJ1-1	TRBV27	CASRHSLITGEPEAFF	TGTGCCAGCAGACATTCCTTGATCACAGGGGAACCTGAAGCTTTCTTT
-	-	TRBJ2-1	TRBV6-5	CASSYSLALAHEQFF	TGTGCCAGCAGTTACTCCCTGGCATTGGCCCATGAGCAGTTCTTC
-	-	TRBJ2-5	TRBV7-9	CASSSGQYQETQYF	TGTGCCAGCAGCTCAGGACAGTACCAAGAGACCCAGTACTTC
-	-	TRBJ2-2	TRBV11-3	CASSSGDTGELFF	TGTGCCAGCAGCTCGGGAGACACCGGGGAGCTGTTTTTT
once	-	TRBJ2-1	TRBV24-1	CATSVPDNGLDNEQFF	TGTGCCACCAGTGTTCCAGACAACGGCCTTGACAATGAGCAGTTCTTC
-	-	TRBJ2-6	TRBV28	CASSQTQGRSSGANVLTF	TGTGCCAGCAGCCAGACCCAGGGGCGGAGCTCTGGGGCCAACGTCCTGACTTTC
-	-	TRBJ1-2	TRBV5-1	CASSLYGLSGYTF	TGCGCCAGCAGCTTGTATGGATTGAGCGGCTACACCTTC
-	-	TRBJ1-1	TRBV19	CATLVGENTEAFF	TGTGCCACCCTAGTTGGGGAGAACACTGAAGCTTTCTTT
-	-	TRBJ2-1	TRBV7-9	CASSLGRGEQFF	TGTGCCAGCAGCCTCGGACGAGGTGAGCAGTTCTTC
few	TRBD1	TRBJ1-1	TRBV15	CATSSRQGTSKRNTEAFF	TGTGCCACCAGCAGCCGACAGGGAACATCAAAGAGAAACACTGAAGCTTTCTTT
-	-	TRBJ1-1	TRBV6-5	CASSRQLNAEAFF	TGTGCCAGCAGTAGGCAATTGAACGCTGAAGCTTTCTTT
-	-	TRBJ1-4	TRBV27	CASSFRRGTNEKLFF	TGTGCCAGCAGTTTCCGGCGGGGAACTAATGAAAAACTGTTTTTT
-	TRBD1	TRBJ2-7	TRBV28	CASTSPRDRGLGAYEQYF	TGTGCCAGCACCTCTCCCCGGGACAGGGGGTTGGGGGCCTACGAGCAGTACTTC
-	TRBD2	TRBJ2-7	TRBV2	CASSLRLAGTYEQYF	TGTGCCAGCAGTCTCCGACTAGCGGGGACCTACGAGCAGTACTTC
once	-	TRBJ1-2	TRBV12-3/TRBV12-4	CASSFFPSYGYTF	TGTGCCAGCAGTTTTTTTCCCAGCTATGGCTACACCTTC
-	TRBD1	TRBJ2-7	TRBV10-3	CAISGTGQRLDEQYF	TGTGCCATCAGCGGGACGGGACAGAGGCTTGACGAGCAGTACTTC
few	TRBD1	TRBJ2-1	TRBV5-1	CASSTDRGAYNEQFF	TGCGCCAGCAGCACGGACAGGGGGGCCTACAATGAGCAGTTCTTC